The 2 T cell receptor beta chains below were found in one sample sequenced in a study of vaccination effects on CD4 cells after COVID-19. Assay used: immunoSEQ multiplex PCR; TCRdb lists only in-frame clones, some missing. The top ten hold 25% to 35% of the sample, which has around 40,000 clones, around 72% seen once. No antigen is known for these receptors. With the ViraFEST assay, the study expanded antigen-specific CD4+ T cells using viral peptide pools, then sequenced them. Culturing for around eleven days preceded CD4+ T cell isolation. According to PCR results, the person was infected with SARS-CoV-2 between March and December 2020. The input for sequencing was CD4+ T cells from PBMCs cultured with a peptide pool, taken before COVID-19 vaccination. These receptors were taken from a human donor who had a prior SARS-CoV-2 infection.

The chain has TRBV18 and TRBJ2-5; possibly TRBD1 for D (6 bases). CDR1 is KGHSH, CDR2 LQKENI, per germline. V dropped 3 bases and J dropped 4 bases, with 18 bases sitting between them. The CDR3 is 16 amino acids. The CDR3, as DNA: TGTGCCAGCTCACCTAGACAGGTCACCGGACTAGAGACCCAGTACTTC. Its protein product is CASSPRQVTGLETQYF.

The rearrangement uses TRBV5-1 and TRBJ2-1; D remains ambiguous. V was clipped by 4 bases and J by 9 bases, with 14 bases between them. Germline loops: CDR1 SGHRS, CDR2 YFSETQ. The CDR3 spans 13 residues. In DNA, the CDR3 is TGCGCCAGCAGCCGAATGTTTACCGGTGAGCAGTTCTTC. Translating gives CASSRMFTGEQFF.